The sequence of this TCR beta chain was determined in a study of blood T cell repertoires in COVID-19 (dated by TCRdb to the early 2020s). Turning to the overall study: Samples covering the acute and convalescent phases of COVID-19 were provided by collaborators in the United States, Italy and Spain. The material from the prospective study consisted of cDNA or gDNA derived from T cells, B-cell-depleted T cells, or PBMCs. The samples were drawn from two sources: the first 160 participants of the ongoing ImmuneRACE study, and 1,254 subjects contributed by 6 global collaborators. The dataset comprised deeply sampled blood TCRbeta repertoires from subjects exposed to, actively infected with, or recovered from COVID-19. HLA class I and class II types, where available, came from metadata supplied by the sample provider rather than from assay-based typing. The repertoires were released in a freely available public database intended as a resource for research on the immune response to SARS-CoV-2. Nearly every sample came with metadata listing a de-identified subject ID, COVID-19 status, age in years and sex.

The collaborating institutions used their own protocols to collect whole blood in K2EDTA tubes. For TCRbeta analysis, collaborators shipped samples in one of three forms: frozen whole blood, isolated PBMCs, or DNA extracted from either of those sample types. CDR3 length: 16 amino acids, cysteine to phenylalanine. The kept DNA is CDR3 alone, 48 bases in frame from the first base. For CDR1 and CDR2, the germline V gene lists SGHVS and FQNEAQ. Trimming leaves V shorter by 5 bases and J shorter by 8 bases, with the junction holding 17 bases beyond the gene matches. A note on this clone: It has no known antigen specificity. No base-level quality is on record; no much larger clone is a single base apart.

The immunoSEQ Assay, a bias-controlled multiplex PCR, was used to amplify TCRbeta CDR3 regions from genomic DNA. The study's processing was this. Within the assay, amplification of reference gene primers was used to estimate how many nucleated cells each sample contained. Sequence reads were collapsed and filtered to measure the absolute abundance of every unique TCRbeta CDR3 rearrangement. For each sample, productive Simpson clonality was calculated as the square root of Simpson's diversity index across productive rearrangements. This immuneACCESS table, as held by TCRdb, lists in-frame sequences with V and J called but not all clones. Of the missing ones, under half trace to an unresolved V gene in checked studies; the others have no known cause. From that table come the V and J calls and clone size; the DNA was used to work out D and trimming. This sample lists 150,000 to 200,000 clones; less than 90% were detected once. Together, the top ten hold around 25% of the sample.

Broader findings and caveats from the paper: The amount of clinical and demographic metadata varied by source and participant and was provided uncurated.

Sequenced sample: peripheral blood. The chain is assembled from TRBV7-8 and TRBJ1-2; 7 bases in the junction line up with TRBD1. The receptor's source is a man aged 55 to 70 with acute or convalescent COVID-19. The bases read TGTGCCAGCAGCCCGACAGGGCTTGGGAGCGATTGGGGCTACACCTTC. This translates into CASSPTGLGSDWGYTF.